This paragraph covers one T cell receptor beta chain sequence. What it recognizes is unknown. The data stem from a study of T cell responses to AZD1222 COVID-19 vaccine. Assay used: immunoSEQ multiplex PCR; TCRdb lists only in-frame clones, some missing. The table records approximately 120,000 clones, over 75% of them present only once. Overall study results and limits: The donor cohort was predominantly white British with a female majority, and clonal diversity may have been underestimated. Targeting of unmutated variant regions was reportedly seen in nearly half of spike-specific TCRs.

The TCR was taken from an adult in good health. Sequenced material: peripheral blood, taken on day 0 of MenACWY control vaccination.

The CDR3 loop is CASSDRTYNSPLHF. The DNA of the CDR3 is TGTGCCAGCAGCGACCGGACCTATAATTCACCCCTCCACTTT. This sequence joins TRBV9 and TRBJ1-6; D gene uncertain. Germline-derived CDR1 and CDR2 are SGDLS and YYNGEE. The CDR3 sequence is 14 residues long. V lost 3 bases to trimming and J lost 2 bases, with 6 bases between them. Full variable domain (missing parts from reference TRBV9 and TRBJ1-6): DSGVTQTPKHLITATGQRVTLRCSPRSGDLSVYWYQQSLDQGLQFLIQYYNGEERAKGNILERFSAQQFPDLHSELNLSSLELGDSALYFCASSDRTYNSPLHFGNGTRLTVT.